This T cell receptor (beta chain) is from a study of T cell responses to AZD1222 COVID-19 vaccine. Study-wide results and caveats: The donor group comprised mostly white British people and more females; the analysis possibly underestimated clonal diversity. Baseline seropositivity characterized only a handful of AZD1222 recipients.

Trimming stripped 6 bases from V and 6 bases from J, with 8 bases between. Germline CDR1 and CDR2: KGHDR and SFDVKD. This CDR3 contains 12 residues. Profiling relied on immunoSEQ multiplex PCR, and the TCRdb table lists in-frame clones only, not all of them. Among 60,000 to 75,000 clones listed, 80% to 90% were seen once. With regard to this clone: Antigen unknown.

The source of this sequence is an adult in good health. This sample comprised peripheral blood, obtained on day 0 of AZD1222 vaccination. The V gene is TRBV24-1, the J gene TRBJ2-1, with TRBD1 as a possible D gene (6 bases). In nucleotides, the CDR3 is TGTGCCACCAGTCAGGGGAGCAATGAGCAGTTCTTC. This codes for CATSQGSNEQFF.